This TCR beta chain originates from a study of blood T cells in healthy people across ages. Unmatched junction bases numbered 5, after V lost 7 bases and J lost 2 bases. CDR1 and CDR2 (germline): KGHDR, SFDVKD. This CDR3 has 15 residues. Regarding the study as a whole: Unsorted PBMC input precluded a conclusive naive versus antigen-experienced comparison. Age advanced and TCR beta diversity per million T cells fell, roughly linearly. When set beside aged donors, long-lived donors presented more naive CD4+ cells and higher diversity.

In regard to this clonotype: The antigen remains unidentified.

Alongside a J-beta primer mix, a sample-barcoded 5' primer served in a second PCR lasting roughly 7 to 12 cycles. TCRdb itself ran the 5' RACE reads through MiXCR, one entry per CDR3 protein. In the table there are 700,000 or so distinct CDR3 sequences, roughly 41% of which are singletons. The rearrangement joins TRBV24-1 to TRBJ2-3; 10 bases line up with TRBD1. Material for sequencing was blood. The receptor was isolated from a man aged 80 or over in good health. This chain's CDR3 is CATSPGTGVTDTQYF. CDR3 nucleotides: TGTGCCACCAGCCCCGGGACAGGGGTCACAGATACGCAGTATTTT.